This TCR beta chain comes out of a study of technical replicates of blood from a few donors. Germline values: CDR1 SGHRS, CDR2 YFSETQ. Germline trimming cut 9 bases from V and 4 bases from J; bases unmatched to any gene: 15. The CDR3 totals 15 residues. Produced via immunoSEQ multiplex PCR; TCRdb's table is partial and in-frame only. The data contain roughly 69,000 clones, about 88% of them singletons. This clonotype was obtained from a human donor in good health. Some clones in this sample may be carry-over from other donors' samples. Sequenced material: PBMCs. The chain is built from TRBV5-1 and TRBJ2-5, with 7 bases fitting TRBD2. The CDR3 protein is CATRTGLPTGETQYF. CDR3 in DNA: TGCGCCACCCGAACGGGACTACCGACCGGAGAGACCCAGTACTTC.